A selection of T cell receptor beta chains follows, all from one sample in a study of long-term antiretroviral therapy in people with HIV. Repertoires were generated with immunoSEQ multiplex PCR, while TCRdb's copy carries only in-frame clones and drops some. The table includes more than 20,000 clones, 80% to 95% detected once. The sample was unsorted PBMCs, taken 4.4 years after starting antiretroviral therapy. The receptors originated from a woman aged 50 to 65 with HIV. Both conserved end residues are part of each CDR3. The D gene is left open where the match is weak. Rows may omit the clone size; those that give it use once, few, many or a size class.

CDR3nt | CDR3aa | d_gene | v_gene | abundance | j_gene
TGTGCCAGTAGTGCCCTCTCCCTGGCAACCGAAAAACTGTTTTTT | CASSALSLATEKLFF | . | TRBV19 | once | TRBJ1-4
TGTGCCATCAGTCAAGGCGAAAACAGGGGGAATGAGCAGTTCTTC | CAISQGENRGNEQFF | TRBD1 | TRBV10-3 | . | TRBJ2-1
TGTGCCAGCAGCCGGGGCACTAGCGGGGTTTACGAGCAGTACTTC | CASSRGTSGVYEQYF | TRBD2 | TRBV6-5 | . | TRBJ2-7
TGTGCCAGCAGTCGCCTGACAGGTTTCAATGAAAAACTGTTTTTT | CASSRLTGFNEKLFF | . | TRBV6-5 | . | TRBJ1-4
TGTGCCAGCAGCCCAGGGACAGGGGGATTTAGTGGGTCCCAGTACTTC | CASSPGTGGFSGSQYF | TRBD1 | TRBV7-3 | . | TRBJ2-5
TGTGCCAGCAGTGAAAGCGGGGGGGGCAGGGTACAAAGCGGGGAGCTGTTTTTT | CASSESGGGRVQSGELFF | TRBD2 | TRBV6-1 | . | TRBJ2-2
TGCGCCAGCAGCCTGCGGACAGGCGAAACAGATACGCAGTATTTT | CASSLRTGETDTQYF | TRBD1 | TRBV4-3 | . | TRBJ2-3
TGTGCCAGCAGCTCGCGAGGGAACACCGGGGAGCTGTTTTTT | CASSSRGNTGELFF | . | TRBV6-1 | once | TRBJ2-2
TGTGCCAGCAGCTTGGCCGGGACAGGGCACACTGAAGCTTTCTTT | CASSLAGTGHTEAFF | TRBD1 | TRBV5-6 | . | TRBJ1-1
TGTGCCAGCAGCCAAGTTCGCAGAAACACTGAAGCTTTCTTT | CASSQVRRNTEAFF | . | TRBV14 | . | TRBJ1-1
TGTGCCAGCAGAAGACCGGGACAGGGGGATGGTACGCAGTATTTT | CASRRPGQGDGTQYF | TRBD1 | TRBV6-1 | . | TRBJ2-3
TGTGCCAGCAAGCCTCCTTCTGGGCGGGGGGGCCGATATTCACCCCTCCACTTT | CASKPPSGRGGRYSPLHF | . | TRBV2 | once | TRBJ1-6